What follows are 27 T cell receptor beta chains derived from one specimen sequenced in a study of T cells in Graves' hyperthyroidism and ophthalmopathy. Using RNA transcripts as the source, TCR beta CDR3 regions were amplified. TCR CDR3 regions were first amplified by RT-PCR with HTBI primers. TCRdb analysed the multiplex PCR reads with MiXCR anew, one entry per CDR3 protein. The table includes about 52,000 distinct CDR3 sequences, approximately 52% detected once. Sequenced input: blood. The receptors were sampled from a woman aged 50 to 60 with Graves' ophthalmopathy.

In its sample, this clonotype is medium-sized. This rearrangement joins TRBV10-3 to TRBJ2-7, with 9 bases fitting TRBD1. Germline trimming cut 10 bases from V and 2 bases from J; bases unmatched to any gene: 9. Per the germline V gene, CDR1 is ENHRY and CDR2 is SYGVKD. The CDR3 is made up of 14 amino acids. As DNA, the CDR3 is TGTGCCAACTTAGGACAGGGGAATACCTACGAGCAGTACTTC. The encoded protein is CANLGQGNTYEQYF.

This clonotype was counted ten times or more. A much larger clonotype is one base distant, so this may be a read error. The CDR3, as DNA: TGTGCCAGCAGCTTAGTCAGGAGCCGCGCCTACGAGCAGTACTTC. Residues: CASSLVRSRAYEQYF. This chain links TRBV11-2 with TRBJ2-7; no reliable D call. V shed 1 base and J shed 2 bases, with 12 bases lying between them. Germline CDR1 SGHAT, CDR2 FQNNGV. This CDR3 is 15 amino acids long. The entire variable domain, with the rest obtained from reference TRBV11-2 and TRBJ2-7, is as follows: EAGVAQSPRYKIIEKRQSVAFWCNPISGHATLYWYQQILGQGPKLLIQFQNNGVVDDSQLPKDRFSAERLKGVDSTLKIQPAKLEDSAVYLCASSLVRSRAYEQYFGPGTRLTVT.

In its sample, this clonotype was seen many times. The CDR3 loop reads CASSWSGANVLTF. CDR3 sequence (DNA): TGTGCCAGCAGTTGGAGCGGGGCCAACGTCCTGACTTTC. This chain links TRBV12-3 or TRBV12-4 with TRBJ2-6; D not certain. The V end lost 4 bases, the J end lost 4 bases, and 5 bases lay between the germline ends. This CDR3 is built from 13 residues.

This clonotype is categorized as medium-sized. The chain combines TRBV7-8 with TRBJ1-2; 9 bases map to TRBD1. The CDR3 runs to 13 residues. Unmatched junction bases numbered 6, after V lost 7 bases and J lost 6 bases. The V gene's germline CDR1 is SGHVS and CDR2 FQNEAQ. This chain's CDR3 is CASNSQGAHGYTF. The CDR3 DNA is TGTGCCAGCAACTCACAGGGGGCGCATGGCTACACCTTC.

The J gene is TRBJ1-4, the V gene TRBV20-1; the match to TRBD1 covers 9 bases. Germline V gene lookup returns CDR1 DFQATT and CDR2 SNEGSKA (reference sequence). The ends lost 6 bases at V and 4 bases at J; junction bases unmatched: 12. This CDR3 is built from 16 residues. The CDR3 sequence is CSAFPGQGQYNEKLFF. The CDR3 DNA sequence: TGCAGTGCCTTTCCCGGACAGGGGCAGTATAATGAAAAACTGTTTTTT.

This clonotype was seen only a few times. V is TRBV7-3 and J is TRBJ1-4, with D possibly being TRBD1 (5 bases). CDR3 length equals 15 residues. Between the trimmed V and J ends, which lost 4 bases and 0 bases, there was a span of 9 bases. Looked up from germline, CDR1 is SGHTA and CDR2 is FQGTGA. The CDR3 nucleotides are TGTGCCAGCAGCTCCAACAGGCCAACTAATGAAAAACTGTTTTTT. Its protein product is CASSSNRPTNEKLFF. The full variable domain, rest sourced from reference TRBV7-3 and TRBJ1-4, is GAGVSQTPSNKVTEKGKYVELRCDPISGHTALYWYRQSLGQGPEFLIYFQGTGAADDSGLPNDRFFAVRPEGSVSTLKIQRTERGDSAVYLCASSSNRPTNEKLFFGSGTQLSVL.

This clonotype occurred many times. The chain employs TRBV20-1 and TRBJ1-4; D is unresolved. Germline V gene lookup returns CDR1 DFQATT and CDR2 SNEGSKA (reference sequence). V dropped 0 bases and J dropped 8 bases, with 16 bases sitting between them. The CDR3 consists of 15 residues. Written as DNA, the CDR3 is TGCAGTGCTAGAGAGGTGGAGGGTGTTGGCGAAAAACTGTTTTTT. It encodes CSAREVEGVGEKLFF.

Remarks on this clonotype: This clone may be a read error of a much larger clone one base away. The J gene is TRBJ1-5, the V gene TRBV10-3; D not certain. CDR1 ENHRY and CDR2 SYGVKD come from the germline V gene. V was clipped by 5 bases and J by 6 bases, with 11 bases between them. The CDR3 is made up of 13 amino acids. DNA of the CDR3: TGTGCCATCAGTTTAATGTACTCTCAGCCCCAGCATTTT. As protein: CAISLMYSQPQHF.

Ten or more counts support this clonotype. As DNA, the CDR3 is TGTGCCAGCAGTGACCAAAGCGGGAGGGCCGGGGAGACCCAGTACTTC. The encoded protein is CASSDQSGRAGETQYF. The chain links TRBV6-5 to TRBJ2-5; 10 nucleotides agree with TRBD2. There are 16 residues in the CDR3. CDR1 and CDR2 from the germline V gene are MNHEY and SVGAGI. J gave up 5 bases and V 5 bases, and 11 bases lay outside the gene matches.

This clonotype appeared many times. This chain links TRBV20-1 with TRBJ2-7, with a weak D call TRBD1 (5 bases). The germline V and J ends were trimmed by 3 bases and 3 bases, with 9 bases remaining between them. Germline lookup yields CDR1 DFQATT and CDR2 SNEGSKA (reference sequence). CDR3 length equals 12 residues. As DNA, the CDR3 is TGCAGTGCTAGCCGTACAGGCTACGAGCAGTACTTC. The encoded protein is CSASRTGYEQYF.

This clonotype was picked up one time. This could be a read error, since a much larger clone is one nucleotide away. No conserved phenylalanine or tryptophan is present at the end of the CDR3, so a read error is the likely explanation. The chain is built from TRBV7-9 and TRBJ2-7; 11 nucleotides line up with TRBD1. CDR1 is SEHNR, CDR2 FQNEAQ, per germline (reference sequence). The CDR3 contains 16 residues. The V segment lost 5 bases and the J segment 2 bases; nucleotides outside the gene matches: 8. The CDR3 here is CASSHPPGQGAYEQYI. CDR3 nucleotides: TGTGCCAGCAGCCACCCCCCGGGACAGGGGGCCTACGAGCAGTACATC.

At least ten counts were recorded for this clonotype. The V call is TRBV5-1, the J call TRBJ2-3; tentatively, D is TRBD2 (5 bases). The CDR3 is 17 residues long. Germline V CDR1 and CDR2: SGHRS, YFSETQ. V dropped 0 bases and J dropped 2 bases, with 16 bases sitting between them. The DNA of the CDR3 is TGCGCCAGCAGCTTGGCCAGCAGCGGCTTTATCACAGATACGCAGTATTTT. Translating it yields CASSLASSGFITDTQYF.

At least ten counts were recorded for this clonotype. The CDR3 DNA reads TGTGCCACCGGTCCCGGGGGACAGGGTCTGAGCAATCAGCCCCAGCATTTT. Protein sequence: CATGPGGQGLSNQPQHF. The rearrangement links TRBV24-1 to TRBJ1-5, with TRBD1 matching over 9 bases. V shed 9 bases, J shed 1 base, and the junction held 12 bases outside the gene matches. The CDR3 is made up of 17 amino acids. The germline V gene encodes CDR1 KGHDR and CDR2 SFDVKD.

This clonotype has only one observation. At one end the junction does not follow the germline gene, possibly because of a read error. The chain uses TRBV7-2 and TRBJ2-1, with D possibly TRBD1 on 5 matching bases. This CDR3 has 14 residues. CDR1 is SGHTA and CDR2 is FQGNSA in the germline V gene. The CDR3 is CASSLDTLYNEQFF. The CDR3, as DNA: TGCGCCAGCAGCTTGGACACTCTCTACAATGAGCAGTTCTTC. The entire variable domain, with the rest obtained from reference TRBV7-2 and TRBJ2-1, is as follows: GAGVSQSPSNKVTEKGKDVELRCDPISGHTALYWYRQSLGQGLEFLIYFQGNSAPDKSGLPSDRFSAERTGGSVSTLTIQRTQQEDSAVYLCASSLDTLYNEQFFGPGTRLTVL.

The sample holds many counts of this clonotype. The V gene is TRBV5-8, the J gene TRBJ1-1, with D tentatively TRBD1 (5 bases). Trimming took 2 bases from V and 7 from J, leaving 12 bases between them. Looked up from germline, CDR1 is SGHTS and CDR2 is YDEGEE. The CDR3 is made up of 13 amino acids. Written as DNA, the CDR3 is TGTGCCAGCAGCTTTTCAGGGTTGGGTGAAGCTTTCTTT. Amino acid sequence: CASSFSGLGEAFF.

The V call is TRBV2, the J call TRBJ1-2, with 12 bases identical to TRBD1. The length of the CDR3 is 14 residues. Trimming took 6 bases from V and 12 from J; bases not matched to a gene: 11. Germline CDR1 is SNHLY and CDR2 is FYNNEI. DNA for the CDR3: TGTGCCAGCAGCACCCCGGGACAGGGGGCTGGAAACACCTTC. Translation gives CASSTPGQGAGNTF.

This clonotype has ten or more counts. CDR3 bases: TGCGCCAGCACCCCTGGACAGGGGAGCCCCTACGAGCAGTACTTC. Amino acid sequence: CASTPGQGSPYEQYF. The rearrangement uses TRBV5-1 and TRBJ2-7; 9 bases are shared with TRBD1. Unmatched junction bases numbered 9, after V lost 6 bases and J lost 2 bases. From germline, CDR1 is SGHRS and CDR2 YFSETQ. The length of the CDR3 is 15 residues.

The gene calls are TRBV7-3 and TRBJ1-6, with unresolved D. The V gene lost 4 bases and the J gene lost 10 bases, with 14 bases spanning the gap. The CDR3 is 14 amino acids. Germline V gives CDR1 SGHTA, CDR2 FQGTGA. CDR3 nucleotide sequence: TGTGCCAGCAGCTCCGGGAGAGGATTCTCACCCCTCCACTTT. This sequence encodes CASSSGRGFSPLHF. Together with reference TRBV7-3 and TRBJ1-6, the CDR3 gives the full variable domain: GAGVSQTPSNKVTEKGKYVELRCDPISGHTALYWYRQSLGQGPEFLIYFQGTGAADDSGLPNDRFFAVRPEGSVSTLKIQRTERGDSAVYLCASSSGRGFSPLHFGNGTRLTVT.

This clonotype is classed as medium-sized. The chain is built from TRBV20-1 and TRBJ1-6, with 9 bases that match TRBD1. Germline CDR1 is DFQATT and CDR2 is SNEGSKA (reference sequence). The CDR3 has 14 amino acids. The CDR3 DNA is TGCAGCCTCTACGGTCCGGGACAGGGTTCACCCCTCCACTTT. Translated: CSLYGPGQGSPLHF.

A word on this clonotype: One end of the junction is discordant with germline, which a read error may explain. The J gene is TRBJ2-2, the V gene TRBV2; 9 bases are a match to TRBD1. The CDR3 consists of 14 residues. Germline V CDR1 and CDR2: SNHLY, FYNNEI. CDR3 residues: CASRGTGLTRELSF. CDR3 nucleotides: TGTGCCAGCCGGGGGACAGGGCTGACCAGGGAGCTGTCTTTT.

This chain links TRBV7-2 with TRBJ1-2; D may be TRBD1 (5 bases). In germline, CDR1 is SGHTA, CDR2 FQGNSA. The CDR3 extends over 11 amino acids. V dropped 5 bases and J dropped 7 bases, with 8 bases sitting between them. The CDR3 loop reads CASSRGAGYTF. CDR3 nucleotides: TGTGCCAGCAGCCGAGGGGCTGGCTACACCTTC.

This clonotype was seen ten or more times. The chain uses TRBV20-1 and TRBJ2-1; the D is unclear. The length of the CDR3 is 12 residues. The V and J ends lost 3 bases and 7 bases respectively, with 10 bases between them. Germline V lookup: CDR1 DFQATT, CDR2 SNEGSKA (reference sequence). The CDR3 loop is CSASPTANEQFF. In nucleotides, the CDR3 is TGCAGTGCTAGCCCGACTGCGAATGAGCAGTTCTTC.

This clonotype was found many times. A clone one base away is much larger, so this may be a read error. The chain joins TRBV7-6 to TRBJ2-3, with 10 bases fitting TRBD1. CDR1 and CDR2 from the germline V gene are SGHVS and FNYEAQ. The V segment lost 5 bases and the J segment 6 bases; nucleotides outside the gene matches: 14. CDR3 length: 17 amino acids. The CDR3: CASSPLLGTGESDTQYF. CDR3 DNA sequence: TGTGCCAGCAGCCCATTACTCGGGACAGGGGAAAGCGATACGCAGTATTTT.

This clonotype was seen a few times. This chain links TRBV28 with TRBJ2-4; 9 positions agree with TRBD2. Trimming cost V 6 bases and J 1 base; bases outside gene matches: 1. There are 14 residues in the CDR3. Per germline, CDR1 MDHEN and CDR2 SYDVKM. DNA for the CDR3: TGTGCCAGCAGCAGCGGGGGGGCCAAAAACATTCAGTACTTC. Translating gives CASSSGGAKNIQYF.

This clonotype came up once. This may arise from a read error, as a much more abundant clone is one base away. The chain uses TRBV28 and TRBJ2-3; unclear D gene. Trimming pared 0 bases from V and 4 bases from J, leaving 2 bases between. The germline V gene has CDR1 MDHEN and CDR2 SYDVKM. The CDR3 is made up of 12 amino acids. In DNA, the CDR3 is TGTGCCAGCAGTTTATGTGCAGATACGCAGTATTTT. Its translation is CASSLCADTQYF.

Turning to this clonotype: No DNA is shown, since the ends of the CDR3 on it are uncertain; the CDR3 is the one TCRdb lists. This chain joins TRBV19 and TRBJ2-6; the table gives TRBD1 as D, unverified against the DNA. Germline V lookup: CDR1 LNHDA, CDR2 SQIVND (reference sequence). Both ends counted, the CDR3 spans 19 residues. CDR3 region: CAMYRCASSYGTGANVLTF.

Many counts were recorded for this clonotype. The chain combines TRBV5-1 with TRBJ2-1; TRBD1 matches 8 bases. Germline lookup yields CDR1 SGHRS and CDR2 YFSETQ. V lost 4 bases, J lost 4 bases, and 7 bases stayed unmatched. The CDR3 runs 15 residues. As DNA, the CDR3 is TGCGCCAGCAGCCCAGGACAGGGTCTTTACAATGAGCAGTTCTTC. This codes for CASSPGQGLYNEQFF.